This TCR beta chain was captured by sequencing in a study of T cell clones after liver transplantation. Study conclusions and caveats: The donor-reactive repertoire was only partly measurable in two subjects, lacking donor cells. Post-transplant time points were not standardized, so conclusions are preliminary.

The germline gives CDR1 SNHLY, CDR2 FYNNEI. The CDR3 loop spans 13 amino acids. In regard to this clone: Its antigen is as yet unknown.

Profiling relied on immunoSEQ multiplex PCR, and the TCRdb table lists in-frame clones only, not all of them. The data show several thousand clones, with about 75% seen just once and 18% held by the top ten. The sample consisted of CD8+ T cells from blood, taken before liver transplant. This clonotype was sampled from a human donor who received a liver transplant. This chain links TRBV2 with TRBJ2-7; D is possibly TRBD2 (5 bases). In DNA, the CDR3 is TGTGCAGTCCGTGGCAGACTACTCTCCGAGCAGTACTTC. Translated: CAVRGRLLSEQYF.